A single sample is the source of the 27 T cell receptor beta chains below, sequenced in a study of OX40 agonist ivuxolimab in advanced cancers. Method: immunoSEQ multiplex PCR; TCRdb's copy keeps in-frame clones and lacks some. In the table there are about 100,000 clones, 75% to 90% of which are singletons. This sample comprised CD4+ or CD8+ T cells sorted from blood, obtained in a trial of the OX40 agonist ivuxolimab. The receptor set was obtained from an adult with an advanced solid tumor such as melanoma, head and neck, liver or kidney cancer.

V and J are TRBV5-1 and TRBJ1-3; D not resolved. V lost 0 bases and J 0 bases, leaving 10 bases between the germline ends. This CDR3 spans 16 amino acids. Germline CDR1 is SGHRS and CDR2 is YFSETQ. The CDR3, as DNA: TGCGCCAGCAGCTTGGCCCCCGTGAGCTCTGGAAACACCATATATTTT. It is translated as CASSLAPVSSGNTIYF.

V and J are TRBV7-6 and TRBJ2-2; 8 bases agree with TRBD1. The CDR3 sequence is 16 residues long. The V gene's germline CDR1 is SGHVS and CDR2 FNYEAQ. Trimming took 5 bases from V and 1 from J; bases not matched to a gene: 6. The CDR3 reads CASSVYRGKNTGELFF. DNA for the CDR3: TGTGCCAGCAGCGTGTACAGGGGGAAGAACACCGGGGAGCTGTTTTTT.

The V call is TRBV28, the J call TRBJ2-1; the match to TRBD2 covers 11 bases. V dropped 6 bases and J dropped 1; count of bases not matched to a gene: 2. This CDR3 is built from 15 residues. Germline CDR1 reads MDHEN; CDR2 reads SYDVKM. CDR3 sequence reads: CASRTSGISYNEQFF. CDR3 coding DNA: TGTGCCAGCAGGACTAGCGGGATTTCCTACAATGAGCAGTTCTTC. Complete variable domain (other parts from reference TRBV28 and TRBJ2-1): DVKVTQSSRYLVKRTGEKVFLECVQDMDHENMFWYRQDPGLGLRLIYFSYDVKMKEKGDIPEGYSVSREKKERFSLILESASTNQTSMYLCASRTSGISYNEQFFGPGTRLTVL.

The genes are TRBV11-2 and TRBJ2-5; 12 bases match TRBD2. V lost 3 bases, J lost 5 bases, and 4 bases stayed unmatched. There are 15 residues in the CDR3. CDR1 SGHAT and CDR2 FQNNGV come from the germline V gene. CDR3 loop: CASSLRTSGVETQYF. The DNA for the CDR3 is TGTGCCAGCAGCTTGCGGACTAGCGGGGTGGAGACCCAGTACTTC.

The V call is TRBV4-2, the J call TRBJ2-7, with D hard to call. The CDR3 has 14 residues. Trimming pared 0 bases from V and 4 bases from J, leaving 10 bases between. Germline V gene data show CDR1 as LGHNA and CDR2 as YNFKEQ. The CDR3 loop reads CASSQDYEEYEQYF. The CDR3 DNA reads as TGTGCCAGCAGCCAAGATTACGAGGAATACGAGCAGTACTTC.

This chain links TRBV4-2 with TRBJ2-7; 11 nucleotides line up with TRBD2. The germline V gene encodes CDR1 LGHNA and CDR2 YNFKEQ. V dropped 0 bases and J dropped 0; count of bases not matched to a gene: 7. The CDR3 has 18 residues. The CDR3 DNA sequence: TGTGCCAGCAGCCAAGATCTTGGGACTAGCGGTAGCTCCTACGAGCAGTACTTC. This gives the protein CASSQDLGTSGSSYEQYF.

This clone was counted a single time. V and J are TRBV4-1 and TRBJ2-3, with D tentatively TRBD2 (5 bases). V shed 1 base and J shed 5 bases, with 13 bases lying between them. The CDR3 length is 15 residues. CDR1 and CDR2 from the germline V gene are MGHRA and YSYEKL. This CDR3 reads CASSQAEVAGDTQYF. CDR3 nucleotide sequence: TGCGCCAGCAGCCAAGCGGAAGTCGCGGGAGATACGCAGTATTTT.

J is TRBJ2-7 and V is TRBV2, with a weak D call TRBD2 (6 bases). This CDR3 region has 15 residues. V lost 4 bases and J lost 3, with 16 bases in between. Germline loops: CDR1 SNHLY, CDR2 FYNNEI. DNA for the CDR3: TGTGCCAGCAGTGTTGGTCGGCTAGCGAGCTACGAGCAGTACTTC. Its protein product is CASSVGRLASYEQYF.

This chain links TRBV9 with TRBJ2-1; 11 bases are a match to TRBD2. Germline assignment: CDR1 SGDLS and CDR2 YYNGEE. The CDR3 is 14 amino acids. The J segment lost 5 bases and the V segment lost 3 bases, leaving 1 base of the junction unmatched. The CDR3 coding sequence is TGTGCCAGCAGCGAACTAGCGGGGGACAATGAGCAGTTCTTC. Amino acids: CASSELAGDNEQFF.

This clone was recorded only once. The rearrangement links TRBV5-5 to TRBJ2-1; D possibly uses TRBD1 or TRBD2 (5 bases each). The CDR3 extends over 15 amino acids. Trimming removed 0 bases from V and 0 bases from J, with 7 bases in between. Germline V gene sequence: CDR1 SGHKS, CDR2 YYEKEE (reference sequence). The CDR3 protein is CASSLDGASYNEQFF. CDR3 in DNA: TGTGCCAGCAGCTTGGACGGGGCCTCCTACAATGAGCAGTTCTTC.

V usage is TRBV10-3 and J usage is TRBJ1-6, with D unclear. Trimming cost V 6 bases and J 10 bases, with 13 bases left between them. From germline, CDR1 is ENHRY and CDR2 SYGVKD. The CDR3 consists of 13 residues. The CDR3 bases are TGTGCCATCAGGGTGGGCCCAAGGTCACCCCTCCACTTT. Protein product: CAIRVGPRSPLHF.

This sequence joins TRBV7-8 and TRBJ2-3, with D possibly TRBD2 on 6 matching bases. V was clipped by 0 bases and J by 0 bases, with 10 bases between them. The CDR3 runs 16 residues. The germline V gene has CDR1 SGHVS and CDR2 FQNEAQ. CDR3 protein: CASSLAAGSSTDTQYF. The CDR3 DNA reads as TGTGCCAGCAGCTTAGCGGCGGGATCGAGCACAGATACGCAGTATTTT.

The chain combines TRBV29-1 with TRBJ2-1; possibly TRBD2 for D (5 bases). This CDR3 comprises 14 residues. Deletions cut 1 base from V and 2 bases from J, with 9 bases between. Germline V gene data show CDR1 as SQVTM and CDR2 as ANQGSEA. CDR3 nucleotides: TGCAGCGTTGAAGTGCGGGTCCCCTACAATGAGCAGTTCTTC. It specifies CSVEVRVPYNEQFF.

This clone was detected once. The chain joins TRBV7-6 to TRBJ2-2, with a weak D call TRBD1 (5 bases). This CDR3 is 15 amino acids long. Germline loops: CDR1 SGHVS, CDR2 FNYEAQ. The V and J ends lost 1 base and 5 bases respectively, with 11 bases between them. CDR3 amino acids: CASSLGQGLTGELFF. CDR3 nucleotide sequence: TGTGCCAGCAGCTTAGGGCAGGGTCTGACCGGGGAGCTGTTTTTT.

The rearrangement joins TRBV27 to TRBJ2-1, with TRBD1 as a possible D gene (5 bases). The germline V gene has CDR1 MNHEY and CDR2 SMNVEV (reference sequence). The V gene lost 4 bases and the J gene lost 4 bases, with 14 bases spanning the gap. The CDR3 runs to 15 residues. CDR3 bases: TGTGCCAGCAGTTCCCAGGGCAGACTTTACAATGAGCAGTTCTTC. This translates into CASSSQGRLYNEQFF.

J is TRBJ1-5 and V is TRBV6-1; D ambiguous. CDR1 is MNHNS, CDR2 SASEGT, per germline. The length of the CDR3 is 13 residues. Trimming took 1 base from V and 7 from J, leaving 8 bases between them. The CDR3 DNA reads TGTGCCAGCAGTGAAGGGACTAAACAGCCCCAGCATTTT. Encoded protein: CASSEGTKQPQHF.

This sequence joins TRBV27 and TRBJ2-7, with 9 bases fitting TRBD1. The CDR3 contains 19 residues. The germline V gene has CDR1 MNHEY and CDR2 SMNVEV (reference sequence). V lost 0 bases to trimming and J lost 3 bases; unmatched junction nucleotides: 15. The CDR3 loop is CASSLSLRTGARIFYEQYF. The CDR3 DNA reads TGTGCCAGCAGTTTATCGTTGCGGACAGGGGCCCGGATATTCTACGAGCAGTACTTC.

The chain combines TRBV5-4 with TRBJ2-3; 7 nucleotides agree with TRBD2. The CDR3 runs 14 residues. The V and J ends lost 1 base and 4 bases, in that order; junction bases with no gene match: 3. Germline V CDR1 and CDR2: SGHNT, YYREEE (reference sequence). The CDR3 DNA follows: TGTGCCAGCAGCTTGTCGGGGAGGGCAGATACGCAGTATTTT. Its protein product is CASSLSGRADTQYF.

The table lists this clone with a few counts. The V gene is TRBV30, the J gene TRBJ1-1; D is unclear. V lost 0 bases, J lost 3 bases, and 8 bases lay in between. The CDR3 runs 13 residues. From germline, CDR1 is GTSNPN and CDR2 SVGIG (reference sequence). CDR3 sequence (DNA): TGTGCCTGGAGTGTACGGGAAGACACTGAAGCTTTCTTT. It codes for CAWSVREDTEAFF.

V is TRBV9 and J is TRBJ1-6; D is unresolved. The CDR3 contains 15 residues. The V gene lost 0 bases and the J gene lost 8 bases, with 12 bases spanning the gap. Germline CDR1 is SGDLS and CDR2 is YYNGEE. CDR3 DNA: TGTGCCAGCAGCGTAGGCTCACTAGCGGATTCACCCCTCCACTTT. It yields the protein CASSVGSLADSPLHF.

The V gene is TRBV5-1, the J gene TRBJ2-3; possibly TRBD1 for D (5 bases). Germline V gene data show CDR1 as SGHRS and CDR2 as YFSETQ. V lost 4 bases and J lost 2, with 14 bases in between. The CDR3 loop spans 15 amino acids. Written as DNA, the CDR3 is TGCGCCAGCAGCACGACAGTTACTGACACAGATACGCAGTATTTT. It specifies CASSTTVTDTDTQYF. Full variable domain (outside the CDR3, taken from reference TRBV5-1 and TRBJ2-3): KAGVTQTPRYLIKTRGQQVTLSCSPISGHRSVSWYQQTPGQGLQFLFEYFSETQRNKGNFPGRFSGRQFSNSRSEMNVSTLELGDSALYLCASSTTVTDTDTQYFGPGTRLTVL.

In its sample, this clone was seen a few times. This chain joins TRBV19 and TRBJ2-1; D unclear. CDR1 and CDR2 from the germline V gene are LNHDA and SQIVND (reference sequence). V lost 5 bases and J lost 3, with 8 bases in between. The CDR3 contains 13 residues. This CDR3 reads CASSASIYNEQFF. Here the CDR3 DNA reads TGTGCCAGTAGTGCGAGTATCTACAATGAGCAGTTCTTC.

The chain carries TRBV6-6 and TRBJ2-7; perhaps TRBD1 as D (5 bases). The CDR3 runs 14 residues. CDR1 and CDR2 from the germline V gene are MNHNY and SVGAGI (reference sequence). V dropped 5 bases and J dropped 3 bases, with 14 bases sitting between them. The CDR3 is CASSPLGQSYEQYF. The CDR3 DNA follows: TGTGCCAGCAGTCCCTTGGGGCAGAGCTACGAGCAGTACTTC.

The V gene is TRBV5-4, the J gene TRBJ2-3; 8 positions agree with TRBD2. The CDR3 length is 16 residues. CDR1 is SGHNT and CDR2 is YYREEE in the germline V gene (reference sequence). V lost 4 bases and J lost 6; bases outside the gene matches: 13. The CDR3 is CASSLSGTRGFDTQYF. The DNA of the CDR3 is TGTGCCAGCAGCCTCTCCGGGACTAGAGGGTTTGATACGCAGTATTTT. Drawing the rest from reference TRBV5-4 and TRBJ2-3, the complete variable domain is ETGVTQSPTHLIKTRGQQVTLRCSSQSGHNTVSWYQQALGQGPQFIFQYYREEENGRGNFPPRFSGLQFPNYSSELNVNALELDDSALYLCASSLSGTRGFDTQYFGPGTRLTVL.

This sequence joins TRBV10-1 and TRBJ2-1; D gene ambiguous. Per germline, CDR1 WNHNN and CDR2 SYGVQD (reference sequence). The CDR3 sequence is 15 residues long. Trimming shortened V by 3 bases and J by 8 bases, and 17 bases separated the two germline ends. The CDR3 DNA reads as TGCGCCAGCAGTGAACAAATGGCCCGCTCTGATGAGCAGTTCTTC. Amino acids: CASSEQMARSDEQFF.

This clone was detected only once. CDR3 residues: CASSLGQVTDTQYF. The CDR3 DNA sequence: TGCGCCAGCAGCTTGGGACAGGTCACAGATACGCAGTATTTT. The V gene is TRBV5-1, the J gene TRBJ2-3, with D perhaps matching TRBD1 (6 bases). The V and J ends lost 0 bases and 2 bases respectively, with 7 bases between them. The CDR3 extends over 14 amino acids. Germline V CDR1 and CDR2: SGHRS, YFSETQ.

This sequence joins TRBV10-3 and TRBJ2-7; TRBD1 might be the D (6 bases). Looked up from germline, CDR1 is ENHRY and CDR2 is SYGVKD. The CDR3 has 13 amino acids. V lost 7 bases and J 2 bases, leaving 12 bases between the germline ends. CDR3 amino acids: CAINSGQTYEQYF. DNA of the CDR3: TGTGCCATCAACTCGGGACAAACCTACGAGCAGTACTTC.